This TCR beta chain appears in the sequencing data of a study of OX40 agonist ivuxolimab in advanced cancers. Background on the whole study: Ivuxolimab was an agonistic, fully human IgG2 monoclonal antibody directed against OX40 (CD134), a costimulatory receptor. Intravenous ivuxolimab was administered to patients every 2 weeks at six dose levels: 0.01, 0.1, 0.3, 1.5, 3 and 10 mg/kg. Of the approximately 50 dose-escalation patients, hepatocellular carcinoma was present in 19, melanoma in approximately 15, renal cell carcinoma in 9 and head and neck cancer in 9. A male proportion of 82.7% and a mean age of approximately 58 years, ranging from roughly 23 to 79, were recorded for the dose-escalation cohort. Prior anti-PD-1, anti-PD-L1 or anti-CTLA-4 therapy was permitted, and 40% of dose-escalation patients had received checkpoint inhibitors. Partial responses were achieved by three dose-escalation patients, of whom one had hepatocellular carcinoma and two had cutaneous melanoma. Peripheral TCRbeta sequencing aimed to test whether ivuxolimab altered TCR sequence diversity and caused clonal T-cell expansion. The paper covers the monotherapy dose-escalation part of the phase I ivuxolimab trial, which included N = 52 patients.

Note on this clone: The antigen it binds to is not known. Base qualities are not provided; no much larger clone lies one nucleotide away.

The trial excluded patients who had a history of autoimmune disease or who were on systemic immunosuppression. Peripheral blood for TCR sequencing was drawn from every dose cohort at baseline, at cycle 4 day 1 and at cycle 7 day 1. The samples were drawn from a first-in-human, open-label, multicenter phase I dose-escalation trial of ivuxolimab. The trial enrolled adults with locally advanced or metastatic head and neck squamous cell, hepatocellular, melanoma or renal cell carcinoma. Before TCR sequencing, CD4+ T cells and CD8+ T cells from peripheral blood were sorted into separate populations. Genomic DNA was isolated from the sorted cells so that the TCRbeta CDR3 region could be sequenced. The immunoSEQ Assay was used to sequence the TCRbeta CDR3 regions. The immuneACCESS repertoire file appears here via TCRdb, limited to in-frame rearrangements. These files lack a portion of the clones; in checked studies, under half of the deficit traces to unresolved V genes, and the cause of the others is not known. This sample holds about 50,000 clones; about 92% were observed only once. Of the sample, about 6% is held by the ten largest clones.

Sequences MGHRA (CDR1) and YSYEKL (CDR2) are obtained from the germline V gene. Trimming takes 3 bases from V and 9 bases from J, and the germline ends sit 12 bases apart. Measured from the cysteine to the phenylalanine, the CDR3 is 13 residues long. Here the CDR3 DNA is all that survives: 39 bases in frame from base 1. Points the paper makes about the study in general: Partial responders in the 0.1-3.0 mg/kg groups had among the lowest normalized peripheral clonal expansion, especially among CD8+ T cells. The antigen specificity of the clonally expanded peripheral T cells was not determined. Low levels of normalized T-cell clonal expansion were also seen in some nonresponding patients. At doses of 0.1 to 3.0 mg/kg, clonal expansion of both CD4+ and CD8+ blood T cells was observed from baseline to week 6. After ivuxolimab, more expanded clones were found on average in CD8+ T cells than in CD4+ T cells.

Recombination joined TRBV4-1 with TRBJ2-1; a tentative D call is TRBD2 (6 bases match). The sample consisted of CD4+ or CD8+ T cells sorted from blood, taken in a trial of the OX40 agonist ivuxolimab. The TCR originated in an adult with an advanced solid tumor such as melanoma, head and neck, liver or kidney cancer. The sequenced DNA is TGCGCCAGCAGCCATCTCCTAGCGAGTGAGCAGTTCTTC. Translated, it gives CASSHLLASEQFF.